This T cell receptor beta chain appears in the sequencing data of a study of response to subunit inactivated influenza vaccine. Study-wide results and caveats: The authors proposed limited new T cell recruitment per seasonal influenza vaccination.

TCRdb itself ran the RT-PCR reads through MiXCR, one entry per CDR3 protein. The sample shows 250,000 to 350,000 distinct CDR3 sequences, about 20% of them seen only once. This clonotype was observed at least ten times. No antigen is known for it. V was pared by 6 bases and J by 5 bases, with 4 bases of the junction left unmatched. The CDR3 spans 13 residues. Germline loops: CDR1 DFQATT, CDR2 SNEGSKA (reference sequence). The receptor was derived from a man between 50 and 69 years old who received an inactivated influenza vaccine. This sample comprised PBMCs from blood, obtained 21 months after vaccination. The chain recombines TRBV20-1 with TRBJ1-1; 12 bases align to TRBD1. The CDR3 region has the DNA TGCAGTGCCCCGGGACAGGGGGCAACTGAAGCTTTCTTT. Its protein is CSAPGQGATEAFF.